This passage covers 27 T cell receptor beta chains from one sample sequenced in a study of monozygotic twins with inflammatory bowel disease. TCRdb reanalyzed the 5' RACE reads, giving one entry per CDR3 protein sequence and no DNA. The ten top clones account for 2% to 2.5%, within a sample of fewer than 550,000 distinct CDR3 sequences. Sequenced input: blood. These receptors all come from a human donor with ulcerative colitis or Crohn's disease, or a healthy co-twin of an affected twin (not recorded which).

The chain links TRBV5-4 to TRBJ2-1; TCRdb designates TRBD1, a call that cannot be tested without DNA. Germline assignment: CDR1 SGHNT and CDR2 YYREEE (reference sequence). The CDR3 has 15 residues. The CDR3: CASSPGPIGVNEQFF.

The gene calls are TRBV7-2 and TRBJ1-5; TCRdb's D call of TRBD1 is untestable without DNA. The CDR3 has 17 amino acids. Germline V gene data show CDR1 as SGHTA and CDR2 as FQGNSA. The CDR3 here is CASSRRASGGGNQPQHF.

The rearrangement joins TRBV27 to TRBJ1-6. Germline CDR1 reads MNHEY; CDR2 reads SMNVEV (reference sequence). The CDR3 is 19 residues long. CDR3 loop: CASSRGGRGYSSYNSPLHF.

The chain employs TRBV23-1 and TRBJ2-5; TCRdb's D call, TRBD1, is unchecked because there is no DNA. TRBV23-1 is sorted into the ORF group, with uncertain function. The CDR3 spans 12 residues. The CDR3 sequence is CASGGPGETQYF.

The chain is built from TRBV10-3 and TRBJ2-1. CDR1 and CDR2 (germline): ENHRY, SYGVKD. The CDR3 sequence is 13 residues long. This CDR3 is CASQESSYNEQFF.

The chain recombines TRBV18 with TRBJ2-2; with no DNA, the TCRdb D assignment of TRBD1 cannot be verified. The germline gives CDR1 KGHSH, CDR2 LQKENI. This CDR3 contains 15 residues. The CDR3 region is CASSPPGTFTGELFF. Full variable domain (outside the CDR3, taken from reference TRBV18 and TRBJ2-2): NAGVMQNPRHLVRRRGQEARLRCSPMKGHSHVYWYRQLPEEGLKFMVYLQKENIIDESGMPKERFSAEFPKEGPSILRIQQVVRGDSAAYFCASSPPGTFTGELFFGEGSRLTVL.

This sequence joins TRBV10-2 and TRBJ2-3; with no DNA, the TCRdb D assignment of TRBD2 cannot be verified. The germline gives CDR1 WSHSY, CDR2 SAAADI. The CDR3 contains 15 residues. CDR3 protein: CASRDGGRSTDTQYF.

The CDR3 spells CASSLGDRIFNSSYNEQFF. This chain uses TRBV5-1 with TRBJ2-1; TCRdb's D gene call, TRBD1, goes unchecked for lack of DNA. The germline gives CDR1 SGHRS, CDR2 YFSETQ. CDR3 length: 19 amino acids. Full variable domain (remainder filled in from reference TRBV5-1 and TRBJ2-1): KAGVTQTPRYLIKTRGQQVTLSCSPISGHRSVSWYQQTPGQGLQFLFEYFSETQRNKGNFPGRFSGRQFSNSRSEMNVSTLELGDSALYLCASSLGDRIFNSSYNEQFFGPGTRLTVL.

This chain joins TRBV7-9 and TRBJ2-5. In germline, CDR1 is SEHNR, CDR2 FQNEAQ (reference sequence). This CDR3 region has 13 residues. This CDR3 reads CASSLDLWETQYF.

This chain links TRBV7-9 with TRBJ2-5; the TCRdb D gene call, TRBD2, has no DNA to confirm it. The CDR3 covers 15 residues. Germline V gives CDR1 SEHNR, CDR2 FQNEAQ (reference sequence). The chain's CDR3 is CASSSSGTSQETQYF.

The chain uses TRBV12-3 or TRBV12-4 and TRBJ2-2; TCRdb's assignment of TRBD1 cannot be checked, as there is no DNA. This CDR3 is 17 amino acids long. This chain's CDR3 is CASSYRVVGGDTGELFF.

The rearrangement uses TRBV2 and TRBJ2-1; TCRdb's D gene call, TRBD2, goes unchecked for lack of DNA. Germline V gene sequence: CDR1 SNHLY, CDR2 FYNNEI. The CDR3 has 17 residues. The CDR3 sequence: CASSPPASRELDNEQFF.

This chain uses TRBV6-5 with TRBJ2-3; the D call of TRBD1 rests on TCRdb alone, since no DNA is present to check it. This CDR3 has 17 amino acids. CDR1 and CDR2 from the germline V gene are MNHEY and SVGAGI. CDR3 in amino acids: CASSSFSGTGRPDTQYF.

The V and J genes are TRBV10-3 and TRBJ2-7; TCRdb's D gene call, TRBD2, goes unchecked for lack of DNA. From germline, CDR1 is ENHRY and CDR2 SYGVKD. This CDR3 is 15 amino acids long. The CDR3: CAISDLRREGNEQYF.

The chain's CDR3 is CASSYKGREAFF. The V call is TRBV6-2 or TRBV6-3, the J call TRBJ1-1. This CDR3 is built from 12 residues. The germline V gene encodes CDR1 MNHEY and CDR2 SVGEGT.

This sequence joins TRBV14 and TRBJ2-5. Germline CDR1 is SGHDN and CDR2 is FVKESK. The CDR3 is 14 amino acids. The CDR3 spells CASSQDRHQETQYF. Using reference TRBV14 and TRBJ2-5 for the parts outside the CDR3, the full variable domain is EAGVTQFPSHSVIEKGQTVTLRCDPISGHDNLYWYRRVMGKEIKFLLHFVKESKQDESGMPNNRFLAERTGGTYSTLKVQPAELEDSGVYFCASSQDRHQETQYFGPGTRLLVL.

The chain employs TRBV2 and TRBJ2-4; checking the TCRdb D call of TRBD1 is not possible without DNA. Looked up from germline, CDR1 is SNHLY and CDR2 is FYNNEI. This CDR3 is built from 16 residues. CDR3 in amino acids: CASSTGEMWSKNIQYF. Variable domain in full (rest from reference TRBV2 and TRBJ2-4): EPEVTQTPSHQVTQMGQEVILRCVPISNHLYFYWYRQILGQKVEFLVSFYNNEISEKSEIFDDQFSVERPDGSNFTLKIRSTKLEDSAMYFCASSTGEMWSKNIQYFGAGTRLSVL.

The V gene is TRBV4-3, the J gene TRBJ2-7. Germline V gene sequence: CDR1 LGHNA, CDR2 YSLEER. The CDR3 is 15 residues long. CDR3 residues: CASSQDRRMYHEQYF.

CDR3 protein: CASSLWREKGTGELFF. The V gene is TRBV13, the J gene TRBJ2-2; TCRdb reports TRBD1, a call that lacks DNA to check it against. The CDR3 length is 16 residues. CDR1 and CDR2 (germline): PRHDT, FYEKMQ (reference sequence).

The gene calls are TRBV7-9 and TRBJ2-7; the D call from TCRdb, TRBD1, cannot be confirmed without DNA. Germline-derived CDR1 and CDR2 are SEHNR and FQNEAQ (reference sequence). The CDR3 loop spans 15 amino acids. CDR3 loop: CASSQEAHRPYEQYF. Based on the CDR3 plus reference TRBV7-9 and TRBJ2-7, the full variable domain is DTGVSQNPRHKITKRGQNVTFRCDPISEHNRLYWYRQTLGQGPEFLTYFQNEAQLEKSRLLSDRFSAERPKGSFSTLEIQRTEQGDSAMYLCASSQEAHRPYEQYFGPGTRLTVT.

This chain uses TRBV5-1 with TRBJ1-4. Germline-derived CDR1 and CDR2 are SGHRS and YFSETQ. This CDR3 is built from 15 residues. CDR3 residues: CASSSRTDQNEKLFF.

This chain connects TRBV30 to TRBJ2-7; TCRdb selects TRBD2, and the lack of DNA leaves this call unchecked. Germline loops: CDR1 GTSNPN, CDR2 SVGIG (reference sequence). This CDR3 contains 11 residues. The chain's CDR3 is CAWSVGREQYF.

The chain is built from TRBV7-9 and TRBJ1-4. The germline CDR1 and CDR2 sequences are SEHNR and FQNEAQ (reference sequence). CDR3 length equals 14 residues. The CDR3: CASGRSATNEKLFF.

The CDR3 spells CASSQDSTYEQYF. V gene TRBV14 combines with J gene TRBJ2-7. Per germline, CDR1 SGHDN and CDR2 FVKESK. The CDR3 contains 13 residues.

CDR3 sequence reads: CATSSGNTGELFF. This sequence joins TRBV15 and TRBJ2-2. Germline CDR1 LNHNV, CDR2 YYDKDF (reference sequence). The CDR3 covers 13 residues.

The chain combines TRBV7-3 with TRBJ2-3. The germline V gene encodes CDR1 SGHTA and CDR2 FQGTGA. The CDR3 consists of 15 residues. CDR3 region: CASSLRGSNTDTQYF.

The CDR3 region is CASSIEVLNNEQFF. V and J are TRBV19 and TRBJ2-1. The CDR3 is 14 residues long. Germline lookup yields CDR1 LNHDA and CDR2 SQIVND (reference sequence).